The 8 T cell receptor beta chains below all came from one sample that was sequenced in a study of cytomegalovirus exposure and HLA in healthy donors. PCR primers comprised 60 Vbeta and 13 Jbeta primers. Measured with immunoSEQ multiplex PCR; TCRdb has only the in-frame clones, and not every one. Of 130,000 or so clones listed, approximately 80% were seen once; the top ten hold 1.3% to 1.5%. The sample consisted of PBMCs. These receptors were obtained from a female donor in good health and CMV-seronegative.

This chain connects TRBV5-8 to TRBJ2-1, with 11 bases aligning to TRBD2. The CDR3 contains 15 residues. Germline V gene sequence: CDR1 SGHTS, CDR2 YDEGEE. Germline trimming cut 4 bases from V and 6 bases from J; bases unmatched to any gene: 6. CDR3 DNA sequence: TGTGCCAGCAGCCCCTGGCTAGCGGGAGGCAATGAGCAGTTCTTC. This sequence encodes CASSPWLAGGNEQFF. The variable domain in full, with the rest retrieved from reference TRBV5-8 and TRBJ2-1, is EAGVTQSPTHLIKTRGQQATLRCSPISGHTSVYWYQQALGLGLQFLLWYDEGEERNRGNFPPRFSGRQFPNYSSELNVNALELEDSALYLCASSPWLAGGNEQFFGPGTRLTVL.

The DNA of the CDR3 is TGTGCCAGCAGCCACGACAGGGGGCGGTTAGAGACCCAGTACTTC. Translation: CASSHDRGRLETQYF. The chain combines TRBV28 with TRBJ2-5; TRBD1 matches 10 bases. The CDR3 consists of 15 residues. V gave up 6 bases and J gave up 4 bases; unmatched junction bases: 8. Germline V gene data show CDR1 as MDHEN and CDR2 as SYDVKM.

This chain uses TRBV20-1 with TRBJ2-7; D not certain. The germline CDR1 and CDR2 sequences are DFQATT and SNEGSKA (reference sequence). The CDR3 contains 11 residues. Trimming removed 0 bases at V and 6 bases at J, with 6 bases between. CDR3 sequence: CSARDVREQYF. The CDR3 DNA sequence: TGCAGTGCTAGAGATGTCCGCGAGCAGTACTTC.

The chain recombines TRBV30 with TRBJ2-3, with TRBD1 matching over 9 bases. Germline V gene lookup returns CDR1 GTSNPN and CDR2 SVGIG (reference sequence). Trimming cost V 2 bases and J 6 bases; bases outside gene matches: 15. CDR3 length: 17 residues. CDR3 sequence: CAWSTQSGQGIYDTQYF. For the CDR3, the DNA is TGTGCCTGGAGTACGCAAAGTGGACAGGGGATATACGATACGCAGTATTTT. The full variable domain, completed using reference TRBV30 and TRBJ2-3, is SQTIHQWPATLVQPVGSPLSLECTVEGTSNPNLYWYRQAAGRGLQLLFYSVGIGQISSEVPQNLSASRPQDRQFILSSKKLLLSDSGFYLCAWSTQSGQGIYDTQYFGPGTRLTVL.

The rearrangement links TRBV6-5 to TRBJ1-2; D may be TRBD1 (6 bases). The germline V gene encodes CDR1 MNHEY and CDR2 SVGAGI. CDR3 size: 13 residues. The germline V and J ends were trimmed by 6 bases and 2 bases, with 10 bases remaining between them. CDR3 DNA: TGTGCCAGCAGCTATACAGGGAACTATGGCTACACCTTC. Translated, it gives CASSYTGNYGYTF.

As to this clone: This CDR3 is also generated by other DNA sequences in the sample. The chain links TRBV6-1 to TRBJ1-1, with D uncertain. V was cut by 6 bases and J by 1 base, with 9 bases left in between. Germline CDR1 and CDR2: MNHNS and SASEGT. CDR3 length equals 13 residues. The DNA of the CDR3 is TGTGCCAGCAGCCGAGGTGCGAACACTGAAGCTTTCTTT. The encoded protein is CASSRGANTEAFF.

This clone showed up just once. The chain employs TRBV29-1 and TRBJ2-7, with TRBD1 matching over 7 bases. V was clipped by 6 bases and J by 1 base; unmatched bases: 3. This CDR3 has 12 residues. Germline V CDR1 and CDR2: SQVTM, ANQGSEA. CDR3 residues: CSVRDSSYEQYF. The CDR3 DNA reads as TGCAGCGTACGGGACAGTTCCTACGAGCAGTACTTC.

Notes on this clone: A read error may produce the germline difference seen at one junction end. The V gene is TRBV28, the J gene TRBJ1-4; D is possibly TRBD1 (5 bases). Germline V CDR1 and CDR2: MDHEN, SYDVKM. The length of the CDR3 is 14 residues. The CDR3 loop reads CVSTRQTSAKKLFF. The CDR3 coding sequence is TGTGTCAGCACAAGACAGACATCCGCGAAAAAACTGTTTTTT.